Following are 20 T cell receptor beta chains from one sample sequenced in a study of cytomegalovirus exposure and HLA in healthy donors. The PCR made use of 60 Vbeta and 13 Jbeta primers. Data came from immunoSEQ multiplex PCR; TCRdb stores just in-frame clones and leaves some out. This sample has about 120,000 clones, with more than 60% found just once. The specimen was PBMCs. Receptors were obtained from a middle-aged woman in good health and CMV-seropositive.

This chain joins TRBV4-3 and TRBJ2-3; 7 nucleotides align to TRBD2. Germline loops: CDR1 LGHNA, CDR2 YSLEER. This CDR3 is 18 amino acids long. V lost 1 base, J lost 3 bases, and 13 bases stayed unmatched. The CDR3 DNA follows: TGCGCCAGCAGCCAAGCATGGACCGGGGAGGGCCGGACAGATACGCAGTATTTT. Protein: CASSQAWTGEGRTDTQYF.

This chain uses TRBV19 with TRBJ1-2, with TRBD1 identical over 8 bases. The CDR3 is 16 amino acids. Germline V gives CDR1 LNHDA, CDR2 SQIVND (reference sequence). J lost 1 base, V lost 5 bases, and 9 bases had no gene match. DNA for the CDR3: TGTGCCAGTAGTGGGGCAGGGGGCCCCGGTAACTATGGCTACACCTTC. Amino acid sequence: CASSGAGGPGNYGYTF.

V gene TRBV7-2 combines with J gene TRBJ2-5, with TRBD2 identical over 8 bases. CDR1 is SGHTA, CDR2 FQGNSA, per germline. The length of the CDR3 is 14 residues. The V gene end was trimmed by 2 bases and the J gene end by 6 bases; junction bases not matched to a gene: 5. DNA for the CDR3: TGTGCCAGCAGCTTATTAAGCGGGGGCCAGACCCAGTACTTC. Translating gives CASSLLSGGQTQYF.

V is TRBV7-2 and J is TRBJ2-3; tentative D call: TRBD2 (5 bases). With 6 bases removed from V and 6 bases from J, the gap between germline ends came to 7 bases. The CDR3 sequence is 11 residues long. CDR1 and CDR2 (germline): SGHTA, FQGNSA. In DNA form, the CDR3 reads TGTGCCAGCAGAACGGGGGATACGCAGTATTTT. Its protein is CASRTGDTQYF.

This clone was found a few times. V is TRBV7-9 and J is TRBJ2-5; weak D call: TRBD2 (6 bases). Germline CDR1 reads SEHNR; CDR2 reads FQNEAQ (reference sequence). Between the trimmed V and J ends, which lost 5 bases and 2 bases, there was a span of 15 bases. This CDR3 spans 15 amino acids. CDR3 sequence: CASSRGGDGQETQYF. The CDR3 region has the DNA TGTGCCAGCAGCCGAGGCGGGGACGGGCAAGAGACCCAGTACTTC.

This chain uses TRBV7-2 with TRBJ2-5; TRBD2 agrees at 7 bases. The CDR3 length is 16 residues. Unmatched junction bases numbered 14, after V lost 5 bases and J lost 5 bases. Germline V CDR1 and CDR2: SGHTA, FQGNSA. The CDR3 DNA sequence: TGTGCCAGCAGCCGGGTACTGGCTAGCGGTGGGGAGACCCAGTACTTC. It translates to CASSRVLASGGETQYF.

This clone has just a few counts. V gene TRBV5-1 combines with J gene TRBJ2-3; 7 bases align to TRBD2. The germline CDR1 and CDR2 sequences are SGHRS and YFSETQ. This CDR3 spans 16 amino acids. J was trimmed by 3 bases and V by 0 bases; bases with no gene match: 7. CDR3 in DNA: TGCGCCAGCAGCTTGGCGGGCGGGAGTAATACAGATACGCAGTATTTT. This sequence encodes CASSLAGGSNTDTQYF.

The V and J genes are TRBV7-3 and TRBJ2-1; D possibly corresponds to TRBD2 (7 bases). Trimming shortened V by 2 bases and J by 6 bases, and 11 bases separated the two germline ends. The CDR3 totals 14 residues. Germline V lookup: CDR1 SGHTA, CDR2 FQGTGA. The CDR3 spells CASSLGGASNEQFF. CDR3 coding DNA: TGTGCCAGCAGCTTAGGGGGGGCTTCCAATGAGCAGTTCTTC.

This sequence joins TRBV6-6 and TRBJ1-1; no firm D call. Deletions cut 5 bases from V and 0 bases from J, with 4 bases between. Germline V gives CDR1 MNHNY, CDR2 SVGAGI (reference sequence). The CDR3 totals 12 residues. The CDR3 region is CASSRVNTEAFF. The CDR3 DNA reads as TGTGCCAGCAGTCGGGTGAACACTGAAGCTTTCTTT.

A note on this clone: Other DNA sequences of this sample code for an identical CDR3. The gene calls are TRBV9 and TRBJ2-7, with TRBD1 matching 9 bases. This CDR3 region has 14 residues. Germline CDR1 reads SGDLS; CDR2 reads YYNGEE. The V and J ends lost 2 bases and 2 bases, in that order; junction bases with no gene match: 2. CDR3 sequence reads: CASSVGTGTYEQYF. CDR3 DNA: TGTGCCAGCAGCGTGGGGACAGGGACCTACGAGCAGTACTTC.

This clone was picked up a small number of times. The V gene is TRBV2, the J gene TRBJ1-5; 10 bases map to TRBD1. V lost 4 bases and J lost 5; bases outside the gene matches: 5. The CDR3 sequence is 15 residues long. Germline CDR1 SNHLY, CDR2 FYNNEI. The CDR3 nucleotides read TGTGCCAGCAGTGTAAGACAGGGGGCCTATCAGCCCCAGCATTTT. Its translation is CASSVRQGAYQPQHF.

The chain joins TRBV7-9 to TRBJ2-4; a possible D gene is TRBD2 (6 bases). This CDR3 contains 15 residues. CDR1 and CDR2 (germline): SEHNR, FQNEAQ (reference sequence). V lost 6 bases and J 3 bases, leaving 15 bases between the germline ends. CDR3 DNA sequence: TGTGCCAGCAGTCCGGAGGGGTGGAACAAAAACATTCAGTACTTC. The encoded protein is CASSPEGWNKNIQYF.

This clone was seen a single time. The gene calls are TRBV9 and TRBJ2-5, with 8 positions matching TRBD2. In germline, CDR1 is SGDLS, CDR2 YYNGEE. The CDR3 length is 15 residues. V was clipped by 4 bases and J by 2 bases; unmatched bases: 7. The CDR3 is CASSSSGGLQETQYF. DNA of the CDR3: TGTGCCAGCAGCTCGAGCGGGGGCTTACAAGAGACCCAGTACTTC.

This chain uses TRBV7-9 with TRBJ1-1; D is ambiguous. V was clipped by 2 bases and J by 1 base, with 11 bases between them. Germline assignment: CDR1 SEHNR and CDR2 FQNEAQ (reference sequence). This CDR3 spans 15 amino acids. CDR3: CASSLIRRKNTEAFF. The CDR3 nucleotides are TGTGCCAGCAGCTTAATCCGGCGGAAGAACACTGAAGCTTTCTTT.

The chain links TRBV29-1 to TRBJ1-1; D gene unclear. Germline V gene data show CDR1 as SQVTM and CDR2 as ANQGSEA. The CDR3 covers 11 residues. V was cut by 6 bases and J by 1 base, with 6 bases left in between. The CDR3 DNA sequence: TGCAGCGTCGGTTGGAACACTGAAGCTTTCTTT. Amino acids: CSVGWNTEAFF.

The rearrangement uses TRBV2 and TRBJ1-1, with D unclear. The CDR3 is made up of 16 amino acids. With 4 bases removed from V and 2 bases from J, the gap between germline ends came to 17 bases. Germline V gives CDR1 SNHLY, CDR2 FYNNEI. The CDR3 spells CASSVSALQKNTEAFF. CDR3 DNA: TGTGCCAGCAGTGTTTCGGCGTTACAGAAAAACACTGAAGCTTTCTTT.

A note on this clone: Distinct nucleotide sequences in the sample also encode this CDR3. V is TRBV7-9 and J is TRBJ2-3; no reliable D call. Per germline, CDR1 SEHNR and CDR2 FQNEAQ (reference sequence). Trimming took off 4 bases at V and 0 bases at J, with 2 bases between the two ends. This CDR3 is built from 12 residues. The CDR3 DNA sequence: TGTGCCAGCAGCTCGAGCACAGATACGCAGTATTTT. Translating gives CASSSSTDTQYF.

CDR3 residues: CASSVEDPGGTGELFF. The CDR3 DNA reads as TGTGCCAGCAGCGTAGAAGACCCCGGGGGCACCGGGGAGCTGTTTTTT. The J gene is TRBJ2-2, the V gene TRBV9, with TRBD2 as a possible D gene (6 bases). V was clipped by 0 bases and J by 4 bases, with 13 bases between them. The CDR3 sequence is 16 residues long. Germline values: CDR1 SGDLS, CDR2 YYNGEE.

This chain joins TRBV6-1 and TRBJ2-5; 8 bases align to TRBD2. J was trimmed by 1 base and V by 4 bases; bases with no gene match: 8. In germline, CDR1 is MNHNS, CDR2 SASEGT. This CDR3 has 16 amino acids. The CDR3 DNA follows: TGTGCCAGCAGTGCAGGTGGGGCGGGGGGCCAAGAGACCCAGTACTTC. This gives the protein CASSAGGAGGQETQYF.

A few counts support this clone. CDR3 DNA: TGCGCCAGCAGTGAGGGGGAGAAGACCCAGTACTTC. Protein sequence: CASSEGEKTQYF. The chain uses TRBV5-1 and TRBJ2-5; a possible D gene is TRBD1 (6 bases). The germline gives CDR1 SGHRS, CDR2 YFSETQ. The ends were cut back, 5 bases at V and 6 bases at J, with 11 bases in the middle. This CDR3 spans 12 amino acids.